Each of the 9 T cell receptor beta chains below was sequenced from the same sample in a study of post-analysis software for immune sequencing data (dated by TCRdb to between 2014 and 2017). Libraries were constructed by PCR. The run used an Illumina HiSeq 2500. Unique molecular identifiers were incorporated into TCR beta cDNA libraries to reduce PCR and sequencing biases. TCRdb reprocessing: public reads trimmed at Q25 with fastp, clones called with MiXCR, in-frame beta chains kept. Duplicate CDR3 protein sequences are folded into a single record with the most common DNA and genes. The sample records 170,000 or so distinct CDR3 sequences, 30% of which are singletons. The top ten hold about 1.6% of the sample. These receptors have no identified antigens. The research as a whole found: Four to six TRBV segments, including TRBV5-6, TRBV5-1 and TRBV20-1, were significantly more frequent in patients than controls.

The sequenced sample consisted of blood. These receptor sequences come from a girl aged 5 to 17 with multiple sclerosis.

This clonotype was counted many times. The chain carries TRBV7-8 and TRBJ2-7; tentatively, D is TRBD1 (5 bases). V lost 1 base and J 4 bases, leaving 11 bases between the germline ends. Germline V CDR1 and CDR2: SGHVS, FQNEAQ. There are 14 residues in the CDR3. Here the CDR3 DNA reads TGTGCCAGCAGCTTAGACGTAGGGGATTACGAGCAGTACTTC. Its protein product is CASSLDVGDYEQYF. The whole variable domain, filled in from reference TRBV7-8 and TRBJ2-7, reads GAGVSQSPRYKVAKRGQDVALRCDPISGHVSLFWYQQALGQGPEFLTYFQNEAQLDKSGLPSDRFFAERPEGSVSTLKIQRTQQEDSAVYLCASSLDVGDYEQYFGPGTRLTVT.

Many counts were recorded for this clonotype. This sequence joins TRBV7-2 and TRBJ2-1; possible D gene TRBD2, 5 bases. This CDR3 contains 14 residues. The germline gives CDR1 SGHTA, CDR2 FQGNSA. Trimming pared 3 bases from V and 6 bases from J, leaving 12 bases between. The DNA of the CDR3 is TGTGCCAGCAGCTTGTCGGCGGAGGCCAATGAGCAGTTCTTC. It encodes CASSLSAEANEQFF.

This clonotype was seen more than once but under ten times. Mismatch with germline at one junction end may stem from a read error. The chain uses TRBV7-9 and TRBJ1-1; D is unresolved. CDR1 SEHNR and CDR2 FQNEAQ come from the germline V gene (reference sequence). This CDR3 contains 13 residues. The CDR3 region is CASSLAGNAEAFF. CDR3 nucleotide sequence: TGTGCCAGCAGCTTAGCGGGGAACGCTGAAGCTTTCTTT.

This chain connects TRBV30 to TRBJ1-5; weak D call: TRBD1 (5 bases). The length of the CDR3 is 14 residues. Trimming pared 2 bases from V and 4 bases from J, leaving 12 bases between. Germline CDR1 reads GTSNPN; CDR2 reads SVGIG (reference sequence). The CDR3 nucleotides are TGTGCCTGGAGTACAGGTGGGGGTAATCAGCCCCAGCATTTT. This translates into CAWSTGGGNQPQHF.

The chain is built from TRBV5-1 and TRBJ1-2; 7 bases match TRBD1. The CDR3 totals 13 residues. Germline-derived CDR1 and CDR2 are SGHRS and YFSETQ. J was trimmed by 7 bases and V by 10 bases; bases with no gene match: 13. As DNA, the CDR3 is TGCGCCTCTGGACAGGACCTTCGTAGTGGCTACACCTTC. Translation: CASGQDLRSGYTF. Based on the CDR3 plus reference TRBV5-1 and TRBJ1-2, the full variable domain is KAGVTQTPRYLIKTRGQQVTLSCSPISGHRSVSWYQQTPGQGLQFLFEYFSETQRNKGNFPGRFSGRQFSNSRSEMNVSTLELGDSALYLCASGQDLRSGYTFGSGTRLTVV.

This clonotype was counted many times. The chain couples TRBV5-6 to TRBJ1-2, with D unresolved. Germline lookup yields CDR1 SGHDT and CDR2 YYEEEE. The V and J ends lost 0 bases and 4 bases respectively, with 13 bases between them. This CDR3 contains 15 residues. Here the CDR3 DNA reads TGTGCCAGCAGCTTGGGTGGGGTATCGGGCTATGGCTACACCTTC. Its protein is CASSLGGVSGYGYTF. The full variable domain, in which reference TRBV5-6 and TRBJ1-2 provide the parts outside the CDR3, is DAGVTQSPTHLIKTRGQQVTLRCSPKSGHDTVSWYQQALGQGPQFIFQYYEEEERQRGNFPDRFSGHQFPNYSSELNVNALLLGDSALYLCASSLGGVSGYGYTFGSGTRLTVV.

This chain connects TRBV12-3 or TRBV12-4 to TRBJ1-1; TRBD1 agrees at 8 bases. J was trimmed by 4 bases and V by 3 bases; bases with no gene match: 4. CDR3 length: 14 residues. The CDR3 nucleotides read TGTGCCAGCAGTTTCCAGGGGGCGCGCACTGAAGCTTTCTTT. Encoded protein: CASSFQGARTEAFF.

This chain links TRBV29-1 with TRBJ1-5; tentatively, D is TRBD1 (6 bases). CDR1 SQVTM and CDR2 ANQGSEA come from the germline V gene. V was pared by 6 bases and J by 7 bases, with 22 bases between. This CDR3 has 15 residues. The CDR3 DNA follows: TGCAGCGTGGTTACAGGGTTTGGGGGGGGGCAGCCCCAGCATTTT. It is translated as CSVVTGFGGGQPQHF.

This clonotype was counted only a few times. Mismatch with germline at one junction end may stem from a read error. CDR3 loop: CASGNQATNERLFF. The CDR3 DNA reads as TGCGCCAGCGGCAATCAGGCAACTAATGAAAGACTGTTTTTT. The V call is TRBV4-1, the J call TRBJ1-4; no clear D gene. Looked up from germline, CDR1 is MGHRA and CDR2 is YSYEKL. The CDR3 is made up of 14 amino acids.